This TCR beta chain was recorded in a study of cytomegalovirus exposure and HLA in healthy donors. Findings and limits, study-wide: Immune exposure data for these donors was limited to CMV serostatus. According to an earlier analysis, most TCR beta V segments yielded productive rearrangements about 87% or about 30% of the time.

PCR involved 60 Vbeta and 13 Jbeta primers. Some clones are missing from TCRdb's copy, which holds only in-frame ones; the method was immunoSEQ multiplex PCR. The sample has under 100,000 clones; 70% to 80% are singletons. V shed 0 bases, J shed 9 bases, and the junction held 8 bases outside the gene matches. Germline V CDR1 and CDR2: SEHNR, FQNEAQ (reference sequence). The CDR3 is 15 amino acids. Recording of this donor's CMV serostatus was not done. A note on this clone: The antigen remains undetermined.

The chain employs TRBV7-9 and TRBJ2-7; TRBD1 agrees at 10 bases. Sample: PBMCs. The clonotype was recovered from a human donor in good health. The CDR3 protein is CASSLATGGTSGQYF. CDR3 sequence (DNA): TGTGCCAGCAGCTTAGCGACAGGGGGCACCTCAGGGCAGTACTTC.